This TCR beta chain was retrieved from a study of blood T cells in healthy people across ages (dated by TCRdb to 2014 to 2015). For the wider study: In model experiments, template switching captured roughly one uniquely barcoded TCR beta cDNA molecule for every two T cells. Age-related changes in TCR beta repertoire diversity were measured in the study by deep sequencing normalized with unique cDNA molecular identifiers. Donors were grouped into four age groups: young (average approximately 15 years), middle-aged (around 39), aged (around 66) and long-lived (approximately 78). To avoid experimental bias, donors of different ages were spread randomly across the sequencing lanes. Using the same blood draw, the study looked at two additional independent replicas of 1 million unique cDNA reads for two donors, one aged 18 to 30 and the other aged 80 or older.

Paper-wide results and their limitations: Estimates of total diversity based on one million sequenced T cells were regarded as lower bounds and as underestimates. A strong correlation was found between observed TCR beta diversity and the percentage of naive T cells measured by flow cytometry. As age increased, observed TCR beta diversity per million T cells dropped in a roughly linear way, and a significant reduction was already evident by age about 40. Compared with the aged group, the long-lived group had more naive CD4+ T cells, fewer expanded clones and increased TCR diversity, a pattern suggesting age selection. Since profiling was done on bulk unsorted PBMCs, naive and antigen-experienced compartments could not be conclusively compared. Donor CMV infection status was unknown, potentially confounding age-related changes in expanded clonotypes.

Systemically healthy Caucasian individuals from Russia, 39 in total and aged about 6 to 100 years, were included as donors. Around 10 milliliters of peripheral blood were collected from each donor into EDTA-treated Vacutainer tubes. Ficoll-Paque density-gradient centrifugation was used to isolate PBMCs, with at least 6 million obtained per sample. Total RNA was extracted from PBMCs with Trizol reagent, with at least 5.5 micrograms obtained per sample. For every donor, an aliquot of PBMCs went through flow cytometry to measure the percentages of naive CD45RAhigh/CD27high T cells. About this clonotype itself: Its cognate antigen has yet to be identified. No clone much larger than this one lies a single base away; base qualities are absent.

From the cysteine up to the phenylalanine, the CDR3 has a length of 14 residues. The entry retains the CDR3 DNA only, 42 bases that are in frame from base 1. The germline V gene (reference sequence) sets CDR1 to PRHDT and CDR2 to FYEKMQ. V has 4 bases trimmed and J has 5 bases trimmed; junction bases matching no gene number 4. The library was produced with 5' RACE. Reads for this sample came from an Illumina HiSeq 2500. A second PCR of about 7 to 12 cycles was run with a J-beta primer mix and a sample-barcoded 5' primer. A unique molecular identifier was introduced onto each TCR beta cDNA molecule by a template-switch 5' adaptor carrying 12 random nucleotides. Each sample yielded at least 2.5 million CDR3-containing paired-end reads. First-strand cDNA synthesis was performed from all RNA using the Mint cDNA synthesis kit, with priming by a TRBC-specific oligonucleotide. Following uracil-DNA glycosylase treatment, a first 18-cycle PCR with universal primers M1SS and BC2_uni_R was performed on all cDNA. Processing in the source paper ran as follows. For normalization, 1 million high-quality reads, each with a distinct molecular identifier, were randomly selected from each sample. Reads with shared molecular identifiers were discarded instead of being binned into consensus sequences. MiTCR, with a Q25 quality threshold and the strictest error-elimination algorithm, was used for CDR3 identification, clonotype clustering and error correction. A nonparametric unseen species model with Euler transformation was used to estimate lower-bound total TCR beta diversity. TCRdb applied fastp at Q25 and MiXCR to the public reads, then kept only in-frame beta chains. For every CDR3 protein sequence, its rows merge into one entry that carries the most common genes and DNA. These V and J calls rely on TCRdb rather than the paper's analysis. The sample records about 1.1 million distinct CDR3 sequences, 35% to 40% of which are singletons. Less than 15% of the sample rests with the top ten.

The TCR was taken from a man aged 18-30 years in good health. The sequenced sample was blood. The rearranged chain carries TRBV13 and TRBJ2-3; 9 bases in between match TRBD1. In nucleotides, the sequence is TGTGCCAGCAGCTCCAGGGACAGGGTAGATACGCAGTATTTT. Its protein is CASSSRDRVDTQYF.